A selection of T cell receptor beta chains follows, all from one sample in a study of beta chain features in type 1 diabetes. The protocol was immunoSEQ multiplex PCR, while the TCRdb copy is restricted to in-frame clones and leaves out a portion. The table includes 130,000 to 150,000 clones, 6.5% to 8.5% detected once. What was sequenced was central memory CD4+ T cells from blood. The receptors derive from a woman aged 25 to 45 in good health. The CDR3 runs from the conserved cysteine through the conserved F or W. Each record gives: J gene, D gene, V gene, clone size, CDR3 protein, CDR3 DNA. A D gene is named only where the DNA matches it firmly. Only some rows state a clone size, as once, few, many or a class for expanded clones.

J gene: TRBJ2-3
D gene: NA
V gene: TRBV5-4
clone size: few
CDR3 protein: CASSSLTDTQYF
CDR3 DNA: TGTGCCAGCAGCTCCCTCACAGATACGCAGTATTTT

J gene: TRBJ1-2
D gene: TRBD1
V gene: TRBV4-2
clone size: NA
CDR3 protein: CASSQETGPTNYGYTF
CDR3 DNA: TGTGCCAGCAGCCAAGAGACAGGGCCTACTAACTATGGCTACACCTTC

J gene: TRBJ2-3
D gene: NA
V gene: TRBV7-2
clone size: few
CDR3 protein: CASSFAGSWDTQYF
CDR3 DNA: TGTGCCAGCAGCTTCGCGGGATCATGGGATACGCAGTATTTT

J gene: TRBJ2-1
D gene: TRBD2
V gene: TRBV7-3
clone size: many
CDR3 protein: CASSALAEYNEQFF
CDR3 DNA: TGTGCCAGCAGCGCACTAGCGGAGTACAATGAGCAGTTCTTC

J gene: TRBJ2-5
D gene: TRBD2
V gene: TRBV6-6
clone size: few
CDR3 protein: CASREGGQETQYF
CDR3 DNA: TGTGCCAGCAGAGAGGGAGGGCAAGAGACCCAGTACTTC

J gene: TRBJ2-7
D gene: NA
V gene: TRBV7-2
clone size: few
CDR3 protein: CASRLDFRGNEQYF
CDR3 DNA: TGTGCCAGCAGGCTAGACTTTCGGGGAAACGAGCAGTACTTC

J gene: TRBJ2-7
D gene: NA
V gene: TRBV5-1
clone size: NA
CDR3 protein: CASSLVRQDYEQYF
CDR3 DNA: TGCGCCAGCAGCCTTGTTCGACAGGACTACGAGCAGTACTTC

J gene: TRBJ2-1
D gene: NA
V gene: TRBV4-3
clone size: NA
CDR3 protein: CASSQVSGGPGYNEQFF
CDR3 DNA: TGCGCCAGCAGCCAGGTTAGCGGAGGTCCCGGCTACAATGAGCAGTTCTTC

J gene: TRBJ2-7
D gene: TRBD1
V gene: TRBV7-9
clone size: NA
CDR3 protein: CASTGQGVYEQYF
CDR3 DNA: TGTGCCAGCACCGGACAGGGGGTCTACGAGCAGTACTTC

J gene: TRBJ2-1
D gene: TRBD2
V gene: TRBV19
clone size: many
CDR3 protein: CASSLSGSSYNEQFF
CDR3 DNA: TGTGCCAGTAGCCTTAGCGGGAGCTCCTACAATGAGCAGTTCTTC

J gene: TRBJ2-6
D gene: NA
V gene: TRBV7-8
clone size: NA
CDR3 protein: CASSLLGVRNGANVLTF
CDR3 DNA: TGTGCCAGCAGCCTCCTTGGTGTGCGGAATGGGGCCAACGTCCTGACTTTC

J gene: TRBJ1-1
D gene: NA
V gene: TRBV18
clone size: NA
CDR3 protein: CASSPRGSDTEAFF
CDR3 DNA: TGTGCCAGCTCACCCCGGGGGAGTGACACTGAAGCTTTCTTT

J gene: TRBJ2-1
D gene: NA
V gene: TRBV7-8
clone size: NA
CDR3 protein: CASSPNGGSNEQFF
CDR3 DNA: TGTGCCAGCAGTCCAAATGGAGGAAGCAATGAGCAGTTCTTC

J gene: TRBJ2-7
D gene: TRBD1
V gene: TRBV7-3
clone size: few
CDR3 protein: CASSSTGTGSIYEQYF
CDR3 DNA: TGTGCCAGCAGCTCTACCGGGACAGGGTCCATATACGAGCAGTACTTC

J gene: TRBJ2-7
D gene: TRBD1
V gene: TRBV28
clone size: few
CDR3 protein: CASSLLGGQGTYEQYF
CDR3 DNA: TGTGCCAGCAGTTTATTAGGGGGACAGGGGACCTACGAGCAGTACTTC

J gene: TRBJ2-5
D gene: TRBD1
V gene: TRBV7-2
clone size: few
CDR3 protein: CASSQDRGETQYF
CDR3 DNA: TGTGCCAGCAGCCAGGACAGGGGGGAGACCCAGTACTTC

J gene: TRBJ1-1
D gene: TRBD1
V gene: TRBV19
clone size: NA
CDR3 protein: CASSEDRGRTEAFF
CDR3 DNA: TGTGCCAGTAGTGAGGACAGGGGGCGGACTGAAGCTTTCTTT

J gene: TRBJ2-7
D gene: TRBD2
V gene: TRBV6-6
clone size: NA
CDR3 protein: CASRTGTSAYEQYF
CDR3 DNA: TGTGCCAGCAGAACCGGGACTAGCGCTTACGAGCAGTACTTC

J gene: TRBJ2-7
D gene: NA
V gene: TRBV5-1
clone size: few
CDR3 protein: CASSSEARNGEQYF
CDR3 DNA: TGCGCCAGCAGCTCTGAGGCACGCAACGGCGAGCAGTACTTC

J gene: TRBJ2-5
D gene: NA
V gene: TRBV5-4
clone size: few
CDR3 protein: CASSFNGGGETQYF
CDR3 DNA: TGTGCCAGCAGCTTCAATGGTGGCGGAGAGACCCAGTACTTC

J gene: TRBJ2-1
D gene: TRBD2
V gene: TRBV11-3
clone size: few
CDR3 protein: CASSSTGTSGYNEQFF
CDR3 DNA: TGTGCCAGCAGCTCGACCGGGACTAGCGGATACAATGAGCAGTTCTTC

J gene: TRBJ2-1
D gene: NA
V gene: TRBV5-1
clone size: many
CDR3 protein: CASSLEDSSYNEQFF
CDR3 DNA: TGCGCCAGCAGCTTGGAGGACAGCTCCTACAATGAGCAGTTCTTC

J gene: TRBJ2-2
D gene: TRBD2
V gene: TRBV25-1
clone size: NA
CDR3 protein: CASSGRRGRARTGELFF
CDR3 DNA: TGTGCCAGCAGTGGTCGTCGCGGGAGGGCCCGCACCGGGGAGCTGTTTTTT

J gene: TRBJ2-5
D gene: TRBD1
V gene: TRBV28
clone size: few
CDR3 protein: CASSSAPRTGVEETQYF
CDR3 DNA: TGTGCCAGCAGTTCCGCCCCTCGGACAGGGGTCGAAGAGACCCAGTACTTC

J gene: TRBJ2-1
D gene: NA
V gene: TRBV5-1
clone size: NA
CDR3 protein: CASSLVIDNEQFF
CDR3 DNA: TGCGCCAGCAGCTTGGTAATAGACAATGAGCAGTTCTTC

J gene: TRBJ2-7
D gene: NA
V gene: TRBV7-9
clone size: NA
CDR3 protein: CASSFDGRATEQYF
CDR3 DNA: TGTGCCAGCAGCTTTGATGGCAGGGCTACCGAGCAGTACTTC

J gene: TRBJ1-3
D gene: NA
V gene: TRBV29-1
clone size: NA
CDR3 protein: CSVGFGSHSGNTIYF
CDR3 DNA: TGCAGCGTTGGATTTGGCAGTCACTCTGGAAACACCATATATTTT

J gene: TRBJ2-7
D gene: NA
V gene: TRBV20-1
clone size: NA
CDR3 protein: CSASPRYEQYF
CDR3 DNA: TGCAGTGCCAGTCCGAGGTACGAGCAGTACTTC

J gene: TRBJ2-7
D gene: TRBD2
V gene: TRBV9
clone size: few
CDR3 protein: CASSVGGGEQYF
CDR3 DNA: TGTGCCAGCAGCGTAGGGGGGGGCGAGCAGTACTTC

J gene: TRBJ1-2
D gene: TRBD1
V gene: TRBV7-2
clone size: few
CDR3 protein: CASSPGQGWSGYTF
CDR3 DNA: TGTGCCAGCAGCCCGGGACAGGGGTGGTCTGGCTACACCTTC

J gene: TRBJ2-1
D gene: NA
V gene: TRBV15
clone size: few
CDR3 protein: CATSGRGASLDYNEQFF
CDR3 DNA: TGTGCCACCAGCGGTCGGGGGGCAAGTTTGGACTACAATGAGCAGTTCTTC

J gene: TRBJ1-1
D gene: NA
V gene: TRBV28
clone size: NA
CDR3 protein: CASGMDYTEAFF
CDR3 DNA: TGTGCCAGCGGGATGGACTACACTGAAGCTTTCTTT

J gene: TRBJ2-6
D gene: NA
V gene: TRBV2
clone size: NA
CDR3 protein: CARGLGGANVLTF
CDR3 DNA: TGTGCCAGAGGACTCGGAGGGGCCAACGTCCTGACTTTC

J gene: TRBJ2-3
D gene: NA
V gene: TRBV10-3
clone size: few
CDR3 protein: CAISESSAGRADTQYF
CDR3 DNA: TGTGCCATCAGTGAGTCCTCGGCAGGTAGAGCAGATACGCAGTATTTT

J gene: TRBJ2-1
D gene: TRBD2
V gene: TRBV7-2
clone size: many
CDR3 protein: CASSLTGTSGYNEQFF
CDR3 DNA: TGTGCCAGCAGCTTGACCGGGACTAGCGGATACAATGAGCAGTTCTTC

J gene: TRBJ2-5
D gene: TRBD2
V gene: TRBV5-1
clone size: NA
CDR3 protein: CASSLEASGIRQETQYF
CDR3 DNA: TGCGCCAGCAGCTTGGAGGCTAGCGGGATCCGGCAAGAGACCCAGTACTTC

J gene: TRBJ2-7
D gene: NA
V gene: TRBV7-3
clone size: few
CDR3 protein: CASSGPSLRETSSYEQYF
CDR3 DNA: TGTGCCAGCAGCGGACCCTCCCTCCGGGAAACTAGCTCCTACGAGCAGTACTTC

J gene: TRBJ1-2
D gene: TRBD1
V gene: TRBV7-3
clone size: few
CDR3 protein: CASSPGTDYGYTF
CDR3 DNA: TGTGCCAGCAGCCCCGGGACAGACTATGGCTACACCTTC

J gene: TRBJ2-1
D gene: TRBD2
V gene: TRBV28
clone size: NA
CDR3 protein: CASSGRREGRWNEQFF
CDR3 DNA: TGTGCCAGCAGTGGCCGGCGGGAGGGCCGTTGGAATGAGCAGTTCTTC

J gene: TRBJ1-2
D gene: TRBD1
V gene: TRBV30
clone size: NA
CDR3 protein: CAWGQGVGGYTF
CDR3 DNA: TGTGCCTGGGGTCAGGGGGTAGGTGGCTACACCTTC

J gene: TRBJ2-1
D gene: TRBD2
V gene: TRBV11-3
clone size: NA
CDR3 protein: CASSLGASGNNEQFF
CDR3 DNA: TGTGCCAGCAGCTTAGGGGCTAGCGGGAACAATGAGCAGTTCTTC

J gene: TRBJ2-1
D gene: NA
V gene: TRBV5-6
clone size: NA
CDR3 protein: CASSQGGPYNEQFF
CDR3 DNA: TGTGCCAGCAGCCAGGGGGGACCCTACAATGAGCAGTTCTTC

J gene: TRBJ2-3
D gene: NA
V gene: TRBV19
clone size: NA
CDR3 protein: CASSISSGDTQYF
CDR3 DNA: TGTGCCAGTAGTATATCCAGTGGAGATACGCAGTATTTT

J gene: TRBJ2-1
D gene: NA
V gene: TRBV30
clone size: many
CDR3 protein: CAWIPGSNEQFF
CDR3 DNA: TGTGCCTGGATTCCGGGGTCCAATGAGCAGTTCTTC

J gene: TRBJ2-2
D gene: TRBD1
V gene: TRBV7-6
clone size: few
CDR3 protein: CASSLGQGATGELFF
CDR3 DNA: TGTGCCAGCAGCTTAGGGCAGGGGGCCACCGGGGAGCTGTTTTTT

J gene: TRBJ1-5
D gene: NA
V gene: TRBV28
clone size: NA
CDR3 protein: CASSHSGGSNQPQHF
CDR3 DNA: TGTGCCAGCAGTCACTCGGGTGGGAGCAATCAGCCCCAGCATTTT

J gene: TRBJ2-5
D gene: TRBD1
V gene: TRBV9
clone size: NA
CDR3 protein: CASSVAPGTAQETQYF
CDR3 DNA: TGTGCCAGCAGCGTAGCGCCCGGGACAGCTCAAGAGACCCAGTACTTC

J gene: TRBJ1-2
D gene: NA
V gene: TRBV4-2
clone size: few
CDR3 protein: CASSPPTGVGAYGYTF
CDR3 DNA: TGTGCCAGCAGCCCCCCCACCGGGGTGGGGGCCTATGGCTACACCTTC